This T cell receptor (beta chain) was sequenced for a study of CD8 T cells in ankylosing spondylitis. Quantitative molecular-barcoded 5'-RACE generated the TCR beta libraries. One entry per CDR3 protein results from TCRdb running MiXCR on the 5' RACE reads. Of around 340,000 distinct CDR3 sequences in the sample, roughly 20% were seen once. CDR3 length equals 12 residues. Germline CDR1 is SEHNR and CDR2 is FQNEAQ (reference sequence). J was trimmed by 4 bases and V by 8 bases; bases with no gene match: 3. The V and J genes are TRBV7-9 and TRBJ2-3, with 7 bases that match TRBD2. Sequencing was done on a sample of blood, either unsorted or a sorted T cell fraction (not recorded which). This sequence was found in a male donor with ankylosing spondylitis or in good health (not recorded which). This CDR3 is CASESGADTQYF. Written as DNA, the CDR3 is TGTGCCAGCGAAAGCGGGGCAGATACGCAGTATTTT.